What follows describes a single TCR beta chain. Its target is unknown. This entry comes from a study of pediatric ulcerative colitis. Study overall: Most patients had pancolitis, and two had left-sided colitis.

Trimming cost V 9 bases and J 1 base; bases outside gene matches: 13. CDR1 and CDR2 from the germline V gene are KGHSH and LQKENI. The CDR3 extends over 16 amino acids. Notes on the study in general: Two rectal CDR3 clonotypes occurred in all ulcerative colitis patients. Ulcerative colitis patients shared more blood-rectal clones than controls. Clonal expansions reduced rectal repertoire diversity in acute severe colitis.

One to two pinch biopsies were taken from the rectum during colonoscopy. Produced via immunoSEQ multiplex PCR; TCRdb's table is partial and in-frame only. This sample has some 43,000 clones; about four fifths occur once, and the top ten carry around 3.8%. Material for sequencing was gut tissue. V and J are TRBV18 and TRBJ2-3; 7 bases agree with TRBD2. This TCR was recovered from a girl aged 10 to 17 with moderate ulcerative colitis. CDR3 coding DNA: TGTGCCAGTCACCGTATCACGGGAGGTGGCACAGATACGCAGTATTTT. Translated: CASHRITGGGTDTQYF.